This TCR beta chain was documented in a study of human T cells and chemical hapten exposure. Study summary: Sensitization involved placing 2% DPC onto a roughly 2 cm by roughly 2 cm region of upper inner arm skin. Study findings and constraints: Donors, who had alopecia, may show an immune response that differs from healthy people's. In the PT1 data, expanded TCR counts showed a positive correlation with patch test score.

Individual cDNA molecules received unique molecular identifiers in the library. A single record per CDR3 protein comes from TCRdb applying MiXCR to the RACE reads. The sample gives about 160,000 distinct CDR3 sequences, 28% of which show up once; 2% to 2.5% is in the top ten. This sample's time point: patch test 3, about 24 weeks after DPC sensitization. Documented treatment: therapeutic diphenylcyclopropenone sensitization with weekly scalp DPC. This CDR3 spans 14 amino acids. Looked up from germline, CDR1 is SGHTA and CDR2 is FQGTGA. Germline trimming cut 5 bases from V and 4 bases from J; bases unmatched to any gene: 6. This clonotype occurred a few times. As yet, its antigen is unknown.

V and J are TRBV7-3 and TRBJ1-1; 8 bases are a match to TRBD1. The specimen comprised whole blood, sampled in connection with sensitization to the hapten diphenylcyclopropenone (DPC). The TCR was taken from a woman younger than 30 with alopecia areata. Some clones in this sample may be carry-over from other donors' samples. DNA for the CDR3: TGTGCCAGCAGCATTTTCACAGGGGGCACTGAAGCTTTCTTT. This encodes CASSIFTGGTEAFF.